The next 6 T cell receptor beta chains were all read from a single sample in a study of blood T cell repertoires in COVID-19. Here immunoSEQ multiplex PCR was the method, and the copy in TCRdb shows in-frame clones only, minus some. The data contain a few hundred thousand clones, around 85% of them singletons. The sequenced material came from PBMCs or T cells enriched from blood (not recorded which). The source is a woman between 50 and 59 years old who had recovered from COVID-19.

The V gene is TRBV5-1, the J gene TRBJ2-2, with 14 nucleotides matching TRBD2. This CDR3 region has 16 residues. Germline values: CDR1 SGHRS, CDR2 YFSETQ. V was clipped by 0 bases and J by 6 bases; unmatched bases: 1. The CDR3 spells CASSLGGLAGAGELFF. The CDR3 DNA reads TGCGCCAGCAGCTTGGGGGGACTAGCGGGGGCCGGGGAGCTGTTTTTT.

This rearrangement joins TRBV7-6 to TRBJ2-7; maybe TRBD2 (7 bases). V was cut by 2 bases and J by 5 bases, with 16 bases left in between. Germline CDR1 reads SGHVS; CDR2 reads FNYEAQ. This CDR3 comprises 15 residues. The CDR3 DNA follows: TGTGCCAGCAGCTTATTGGGGGGGCAGTTGAACGAGCAGTACTTC. Translating it yields CASSLLGGQLNEQYF.

The gene calls are TRBV10-2 and TRBJ2-5; TRBD2 matches at 10 bases. There are 15 residues in the CDR3. Germline CDR1 reads WSHSY; CDR2 reads SAAADI. J was trimmed by 2 bases and V by 4 bases; bases with no gene match: 4. CDR3 amino acids: CASSGLAGRQETQYF. The CDR3 DNA reads TGCGCCAGCAGTGGACTAGCGGGTAGACAAGAGACCCAGTACTTC.

V usage is TRBV3-1 (or the pseudogene TRBV3-2) and J usage is TRBJ2-1, with 9 bases matching TRBD2. CDR3 length: 15 residues. Germline assignment: CDR1 LGHDT and CDR2 YNNKEL (reference sequence). The V segment lost 7 bases and the J segment 3 bases; nucleotides outside the gene matches: 7. CDR3 DNA sequence: TGTGCCAGCACCTCTGCGGGGGGGAACTACAATGAGCAGTTCTTC. This codes for CASTSAGGNYNEQFF.

V is TRBV30 and J is TRBJ1-5; D is ambiguous. Deletions cut 1 base from V and 5 bases from J, with 12 bases between. Germline-derived CDR1 and CDR2 are GTSNPN and SVGIG (reference sequence). The CDR3 consists of 14 residues. Here the CDR3 reads CAWSEDGSDQPQHF. CDR3 nucleotides: TGTGCCTGGAGTGAGGACGGGAGCGATCAGCCCCAGCATTTT.

The V and J genes are TRBV11-2 and TRBJ1-1; 8 bases match TRBD1. The V and J ends lost 1 base and 0 bases, in that order; junction bases with no gene match: 7. Germline lookup yields CDR1 SGHAT and CDR2 FQNNGV. The CDR3 runs 17 residues. This chain's CDR3 is CASSLGQGAYMNTEAFF. In nucleotides, the CDR3 is TGTGCCAGCAGCTTAGGTCAGGGGGCTTACATGAACACTGAAGCTTTCTTT.